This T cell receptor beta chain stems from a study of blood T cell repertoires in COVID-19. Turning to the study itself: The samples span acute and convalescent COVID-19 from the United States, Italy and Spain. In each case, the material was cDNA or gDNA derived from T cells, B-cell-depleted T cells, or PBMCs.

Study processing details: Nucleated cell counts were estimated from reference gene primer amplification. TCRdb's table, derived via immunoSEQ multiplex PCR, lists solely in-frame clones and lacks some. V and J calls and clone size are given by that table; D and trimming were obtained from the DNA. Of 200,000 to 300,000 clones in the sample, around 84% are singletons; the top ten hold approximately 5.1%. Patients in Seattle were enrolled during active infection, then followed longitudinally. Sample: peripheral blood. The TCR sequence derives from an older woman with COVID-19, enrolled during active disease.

This CDR3 reads CASSKGQGVAGYTF. CDR3 bases: TGTGCCAGTAGTAAAGGACAGGGGGTAGCTGGCTACACCTTC. This chain joins TRBV19 and TRBJ1-2; 10 bases map to TRBD1. Germline values: CDR1 LNHDA, CDR2 SQIVND (reference sequence). Trimming took 4 bases from V and 7 from J; bases not matched to a gene: 6. CDR3 length equals 14 residues.